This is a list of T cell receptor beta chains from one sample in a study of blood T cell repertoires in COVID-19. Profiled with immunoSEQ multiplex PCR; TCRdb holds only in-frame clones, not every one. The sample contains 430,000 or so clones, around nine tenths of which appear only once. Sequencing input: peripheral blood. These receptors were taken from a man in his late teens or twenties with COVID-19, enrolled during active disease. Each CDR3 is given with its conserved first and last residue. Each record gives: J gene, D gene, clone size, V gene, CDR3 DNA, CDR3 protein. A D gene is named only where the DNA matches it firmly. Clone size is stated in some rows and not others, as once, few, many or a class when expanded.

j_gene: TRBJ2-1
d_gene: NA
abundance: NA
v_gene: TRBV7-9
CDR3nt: TGTGCCAGCAGCCGCGGGTTGACAAATGAGCAGTTCTTC
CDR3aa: CASSRGLTNEQFF

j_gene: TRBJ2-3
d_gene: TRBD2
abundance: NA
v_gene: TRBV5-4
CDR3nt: TGTGCCAGCAGCCCTAGGGGGACTAGCAGTCCCACTGATACGCAGTATTTT
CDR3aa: CASSPRGTSSPTDTQYF

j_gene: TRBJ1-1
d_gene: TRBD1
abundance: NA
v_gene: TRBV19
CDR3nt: TGTGCCGGGGGGACAGGGATGGAAGCTTTCTTT
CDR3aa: CAGGTGMEAFF

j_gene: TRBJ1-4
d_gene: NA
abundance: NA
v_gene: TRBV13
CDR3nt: TGTGCCAGCAGCACACGAGACCGACGAGGGGGGGGTAATGAAAAACTGTTTTTT
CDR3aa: CASSTRDRRGGGNEKLFF

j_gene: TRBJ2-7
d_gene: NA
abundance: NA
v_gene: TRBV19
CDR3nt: TGTGCCAGTAGCCGACGGGACACAGGCTACGAGCAGTACTTC
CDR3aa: CASSRRDTGYEQYF

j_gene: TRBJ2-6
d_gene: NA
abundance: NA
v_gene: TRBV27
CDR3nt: TGTGCCAGCAGTTTAACCTACCTAGAGAGCTCTGGGGCCAACGTCCTGACTTTC
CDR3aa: CASSLTYLESSGANVLTF

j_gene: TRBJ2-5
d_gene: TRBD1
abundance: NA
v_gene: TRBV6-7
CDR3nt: TGTGCCAGCAGTTACTCGATACCCGGGACAGGGTCGACGGGAGAGACCCAGTACTTC
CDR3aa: CASSYSIPGTGSTGETQYF

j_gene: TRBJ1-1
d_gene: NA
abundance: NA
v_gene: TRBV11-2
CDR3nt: TGTGCCAGCAGCCGTGGGGGGACCACTGAAGCTTTCTTT
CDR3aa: CASSRGGTTEAFF

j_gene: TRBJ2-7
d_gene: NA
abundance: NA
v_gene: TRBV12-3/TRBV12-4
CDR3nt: TGTGCCAGCAGTTCTACAGTTTACGAGCAGTACTTC
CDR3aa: CASSSTVYEQYF

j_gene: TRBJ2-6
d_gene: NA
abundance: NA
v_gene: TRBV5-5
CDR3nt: TGTGCCAGCAGCCCCAGACTAGTCGGGTCTGGGGCCAACGTCCTGACTTTC
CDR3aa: CASSPRLVGSGANVLTF

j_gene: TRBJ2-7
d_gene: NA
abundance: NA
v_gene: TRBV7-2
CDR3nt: TGTGCCAGCAGCTCAAACTGGAACCAAGGCGGCGAGCAGTACTTC
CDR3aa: CASSSNWNQGGEQYF

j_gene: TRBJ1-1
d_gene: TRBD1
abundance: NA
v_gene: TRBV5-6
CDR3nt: TGTGCCAGCAGACAGGGGGCTCTGAACACTGAAGCTTTCTTT
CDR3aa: CASRQGALNTEAFF

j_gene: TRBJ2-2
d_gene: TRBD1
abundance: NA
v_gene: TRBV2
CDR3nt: TGTGCCAGCAGGGGTTTCGGACAGGTGAACACCGGGGAGCTGTTTTTT
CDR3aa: CASRGFGQVNTGELFF

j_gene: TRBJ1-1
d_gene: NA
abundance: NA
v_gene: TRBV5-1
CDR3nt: TGCGCCAGCAGTCAAACACTGGGGGGGAACACTGAAGCTTTCTTT
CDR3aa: CASSQTLGGNTEAFF

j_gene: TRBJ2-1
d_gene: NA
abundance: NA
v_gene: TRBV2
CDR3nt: TGTGCCACCCGAGCGGGCAGGGAGCAGTTCTTC
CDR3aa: CATRAGREQFF

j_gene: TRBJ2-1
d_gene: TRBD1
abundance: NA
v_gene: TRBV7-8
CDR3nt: TGTGCCAGCAGCTTTGCCGGGACAGGGTCAAATGAGCAGTTCTTC
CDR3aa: CASSFAGTGSNEQFF

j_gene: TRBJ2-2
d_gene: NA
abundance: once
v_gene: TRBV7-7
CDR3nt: TGTGCTAGCAGCCAGCACCAAGGGAGGCTGGGCACCGGGGAGCTGTTTTTT
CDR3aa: CASSQHQGRLGTGELFF

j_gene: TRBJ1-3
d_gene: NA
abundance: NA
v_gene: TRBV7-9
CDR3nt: TGTGCCAGCAGCTTGTTTATCGGGGGTTCTGGAAACACCATATATTTT
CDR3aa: CASSLFIGGSGNTIYF

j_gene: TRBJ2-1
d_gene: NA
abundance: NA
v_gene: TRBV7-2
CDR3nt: TGTGCCAGCAGCCTAGGATCTTTTAGCTCCTACAATGAGCAGTTCTTC
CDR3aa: CASSLGSFSSYNEQFF

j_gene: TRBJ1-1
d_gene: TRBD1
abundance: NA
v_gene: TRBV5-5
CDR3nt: TGTGCCAGCAGTTTCAGGGGGGACAGACTAAAGAACACTGAAGCTTTCTTT
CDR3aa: CASSFRGDRLKNTEAFF

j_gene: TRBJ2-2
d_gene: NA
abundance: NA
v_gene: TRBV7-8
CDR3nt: TGTGCCAGCAGCTTACAGCTTACCAGTGGGCGGGGCCTCCGGTCCACCGGGGAGCTGTTTTTT
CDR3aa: CASSLQLTSGRGLRSTGELFF

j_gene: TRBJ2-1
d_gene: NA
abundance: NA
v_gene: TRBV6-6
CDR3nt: TGTGCCAGCAGTTACGCGGGACGGGAGCAGTTCTTC
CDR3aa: CASSYAGREQFF

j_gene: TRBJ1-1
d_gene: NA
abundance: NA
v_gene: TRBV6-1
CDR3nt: TGTGCCAGCAGTGAACCAGGTGGGAACACTGAAGCTTTCTTT
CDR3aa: CASSEPGGNTEAFF